The 14 T cell receptor beta chains below were found in one sample sequenced in a study of blood T cell repertoires in COVID-19. Some clones are missing from TCRdb's copy, which holds only in-frame ones; the method was immunoSEQ multiplex PCR. The sample consists of under 85,000 clones, around 87% of them appearing once. The sequencing sample was made of peripheral blood. These receptors were collected from a man aged 50-59 years with acute or convalescent COVID-19.

V and J are TRBV7-9 and TRBJ2-7; no definite D call. Germline V CDR1 and CDR2: SEHNR, FQNEAQ (reference sequence). CDR3 size: 12 residues. V lost 5 bases, J lost 6 bases, and 11 bases lay in between. The CDR3 region is CASSLGYSEQYF. The DNA of the CDR3 is TGTGCCAGCAGCCTAGGCTATAGCGAGCAGTACTTC.

The chain recombines TRBV6-5 with TRBJ1-1, with 7 bases that match TRBD1. The CDR3 is 14 residues long. V lost 4 bases, J lost 0 bases, and 2 bases stayed unmatched. Germline CDR1 MNHEY, CDR2 SVGAGI. The CDR3 protein is CASSLQGLNTEAFF. The CDR3 DNA reads TGTGCCAGCAGTTTACAGGGGTTGAACACTGAAGCTTTCTTT.

The rearrangement joins TRBV9 to TRBJ2-7; 11 bases map to TRBD2. This CDR3 has 15 amino acids. The J segment lost 7 bases and the V segment lost 0 bases, leaving 6 bases of the junction unmatched. The germline gives CDR1 SGDLS, CDR2 YYNGEE. The CDR3 nucleotides read TGTGCCAGCAGCGTAGATATAGCGGGAGGGGGAGAGCAGTACTTC. Amino acids: CASSVDIAGGGEQYF.

The chain joins TRBV28 to TRBJ1-5; D is possibly TRBD1 (6 bases). This CDR3 is 17 amino acids long. V lost 4 bases and J 2 bases, leaving 18 bases between the germline ends. In germline, CDR1 is MDHEN, CDR2 SYDVKM. CDR3 protein: CASSSATTGWGNQPQHF. The CDR3 region has the DNA TGTGCCAGCAGTTCAGCTACCACAGGGTGGGGCAATCAGCCCCAGCATTTT.

The chain recombines TRBV6-2 or TRBV6-3 with TRBJ1-5; possible D gene TRBD1, 6 bases. The CDR3 covers 12 residues. The V gene's germline CDR1 is MNHEY and CDR2 SVGEGT. The V gene lost 6 bases and the J gene lost 4 bases, with 7 bases spanning the gap. The CDR3 spells CASSQGNQPQHF. DNA of the CDR3: TGTGCCAGCAGCCAGGGGAATCAGCCCCAGCATTTT.

The V gene is TRBV7-8, the J gene TRBJ1-1, with D uncertain. From germline, CDR1 is SGHVS and CDR2 FQNEAQ. With 3 bases removed from V and 4 bases from J, the gap between germline ends came to 12 bases. There are 14 residues in the CDR3. The CDR3 sequence is CASSLFQDSTEAFF. The DNA of the CDR3 is TGTGCCAGCAGCTTGTTTCAGGATAGCACTGAAGCTTTCTTT. Together with reference TRBV7-8 and TRBJ1-1, the CDR3 gives the full variable domain: GAGVSQSPRYKVAKRGQDVALRCDPISGHVSLFWYQQALGQGPEFLTYFQNEAQLDKSGLPSDRFFAERPEGSVSTLKIQRTQQEDSAVYLCASSLFQDSTEAFFGQGTRLTVV.

This clone was observed once. The chain uses TRBV11-2 and TRBJ1-2; the match to TRBD1 covers 9 bases. Trimming removed 5 bases from V and 2 bases from J; junction bases left unmatched: 6. The germline CDR1 and CDR2 sequences are SGHAT and FQNNGV. This CDR3 spans 15 amino acids. In nucleotides, the CDR3 is TGTGCCAGCAGCAGCACCGGGACAGGGAACTATGGCTACACCTTC. Encoded protein: CASSSTGTGNYGYTF.

The V gene is TRBV5-4, the J gene TRBJ1-2; no reliable D call. The CDR3 has 15 amino acids. Trimming took 4 bases from V and 0 from J, leaving 13 bases between them. Germline CDR1 is SGHNT and CDR2 is YYREEE (reference sequence). The CDR3 bases are TGTGCCAGCAGCGAACGGGTCGGAACTAACTATGGCTACACCTTC. Translating it yields CASSERVGTNYGYTF.

This chain joins TRBV28 and TRBJ2-5, with a weak D call TRBD2 (5 bases). This CDR3 has 13 residues. Between the trimmed V and J ends, which lost 3 bases and 5 bases, there was a span of 10 bases. Germline lookup yields CDR1 MDHEN and CDR2 SYDVKM. This CDR3 is CASSFRWEETQYF. In nucleotides, the CDR3 is TGTGCCAGCAGTTTTCGGTGGGAGGAGACCCAGTACTTC.

The chain has TRBV5-4 and TRBJ2-5; TRBD2 agrees at 7 bases. The CDR3 extends over 15 amino acids. V was pared by 4 bases and J by 4 bases, with 10 bases of the junction left unmatched. Germline CDR1 is SGHNT and CDR2 is YYREEE (reference sequence). The CDR3 region has the DNA TGTGCCAGCAGCCAAGGACTAGGGGAGAGAGAGACCCAGTACTTC. It encodes CASSQGLGERETQYF.

The chain is built from TRBV10-2 and TRBJ1-2; D unresolved. Germline assignment: CDR1 WSHSY and CDR2 SAAADI. Trimming took off 2 bases at V and 4 bases at J, with 11 bases between the two ends. The CDR3 length is 14 residues. The CDR3 nucleotides are TGCGCCAGCAGTGAGAGCGCCCGAAGCTATGGCTACACCTTC. Protein sequence: CASSESARSYGYTF.

The V call is TRBV9, the J call TRBJ2-1, with 16 bases fitting TRBD2. Trimming cost V 4 bases and J 1 base; bases outside gene matches: 11. Germline CDR1 SGDLS, CDR2 YYNGEE. The CDR3 extends over 20 amino acids. The CDR3 DNA follows: TGTGCCAGCAGCCCCGGGACTAGCGGGAGGGCCTGGGGATCCTACAATGAGCAGTTCTTC. Amino acid sequence: CASSPGTSGRAWGSYNEQFF. The full variable domain, its missing parts supplied by reference TRBV9 and TRBJ2-1, is DSGVTQTPKHLITATGQRVTLRCSPRSGDLSVYWYQQSLDQGLQFLIQYYNGEERAKGNILERFSAQQFPDLHSELNLSSLELGDSALYFCASSPGTSGRAWGSYNEQFFGPGTRLTVL.

This chain joins TRBV14 and TRBJ2-7, with D perhaps TRBD1 (6 bases). Germline loops: CDR1 SGHDN, CDR2 FVKESK. This CDR3 is built from 16 residues. V lost 1 base and J 6 bases, leaving 19 bases between the germline ends. The CDR3 coding sequence is TGTGCCAGCAGCCAAGCCCACCAGGGGTCGGTTTCCGAGCAGTACTTC. Protein product: CASSQAHQGSVSEQYF. Full variable domain (remainder filled in from reference TRBV14 and TRBJ2-7): EAGVTQFPSHSVIEKGQTVTLRCDPISGHDNLYWYRRVMGKEIKFLLHFVKESKQDESGMPNNRFLAERTGGTYSTLKVQPAELEDSGVYFCASSQAHQGSVSEQYFGPGTRLTVT.

The chain joins TRBV5-6 to TRBJ2-4; 8 bases map to TRBD2. The CDR3 loop spans 15 amino acids. V lost 1 base to trimming and J lost 4 bases; unmatched junction nucleotides: 4. Germline V lookup: CDR1 SGHDT, CDR2 YYEEEE. Written as DNA, the CDR3 is TGTGCCAGCAGCTTGTTAGCGGGAAATAAAAACATTCAGTACTTC. This gives the protein CASSLLAGNKNIQYF.